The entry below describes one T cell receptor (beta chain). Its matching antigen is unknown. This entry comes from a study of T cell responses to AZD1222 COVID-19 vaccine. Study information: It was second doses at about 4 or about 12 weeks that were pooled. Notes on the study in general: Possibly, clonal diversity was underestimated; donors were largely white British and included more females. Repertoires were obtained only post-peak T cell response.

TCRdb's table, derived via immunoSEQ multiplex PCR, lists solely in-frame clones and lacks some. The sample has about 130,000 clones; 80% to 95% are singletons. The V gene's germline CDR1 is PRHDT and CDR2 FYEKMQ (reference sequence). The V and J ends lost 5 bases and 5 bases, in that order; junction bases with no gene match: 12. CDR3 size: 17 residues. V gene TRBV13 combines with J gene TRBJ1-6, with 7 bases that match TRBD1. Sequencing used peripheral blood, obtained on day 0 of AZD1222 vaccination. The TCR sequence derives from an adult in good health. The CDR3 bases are TGTGCCAGCAGCCCCCCCTCCGGACAGGCGAATAATTCACCCCTCCACTTT. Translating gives CASSPPSGQANNSPLHF.